One TCR beta chain is described in this entry. This sample is part of a study of cytomegalovirus exposure and HLA in healthy donors. The study ran its PCR with 60 Vbeta and 13 Jbeta primers. Using immunoSEQ multiplex PCR, the repertoire was profiled, and TCRdb retains in-frame clones only, with some absent. The sample has roughly 250,000 clones, approximately 84% seen once; the top ten hold 1.5% to 2.5%. This receptor was taken from a woman aged 40 to 50 in good health and CMV-seropositive. What was sequenced was PBMCs.

The DNA of the CDR3 is TGCAGCGTGCCGGGACTAGCGCCCCAAGAGACCCAGTACTTC. Translation: CSVPGLAPQETQYF. V gene TRBV29-1 combines with J gene TRBJ2-5, with 10 bases identical to TRBD2. The CDR3 covers 14 residues. Germline trimming cut 6 bases from V and 1 base from J; bases unmatched to any gene: 5. CDR1 and CDR2 (germline): SQVTM, ANQGSEA.